The 18 T cell receptor beta chains in this list originate from one sample, sequenced in a study of blood T cell repertoires in COVID-19. Using immunoSEQ multiplex PCR, the repertoire was profiled, and TCRdb retains in-frame clones only, with some absent. The repertoire holds about 64,000 clones, about 90% seen once, with around two fifths in the top ten. Material: peripheral blood. These receptors were collected from a woman aged 55-69 years with COVID-19, enrolled during active disease.

The table lists this clone with a few counts. The CDR3 protein is CASSTSPGNTIYF. CDR3 DNA sequence: TGTGCCAGCAGCACCAGTCCTGGAAACACCATATATTTT. The rearrangement uses TRBV11-3 and TRBJ1-3; no reliable D call. Trimming took off 5 bases at V and 2 bases at J, with 7 bases between the two ends. Per the germline V gene, CDR1 is SGHNT and CDR2 is YENEEA. The CDR3 runs to 13 residues.

Only one count was recorded for this clone. The gene calls are TRBV7-9 and TRBJ2-3, with D perhaps matching TRBD1 (6 bases). The CDR3 has 15 residues. Trimming pared 4 bases from V and 13 bases from J, leaving 24 bases between. Germline V CDR1 and CDR2: SEHNR, FQNEAQ (reference sequence). CDR3 protein: CASSSPGEGQRREYF. Written as DNA, the CDR3 is TGTGCCAGCAGCTCCCCTGGAGAAGGACAGCGCCGGGAGTATTTT.

The rearrangement joins TRBV18 to TRBJ1-3, with D perhaps matching TRBD1 (5 bases). Germline V gene lookup returns CDR1 KGHSH and CDR2 LQKENI. CDR3 length: 14 residues. Trimming removed 8 bases from V and 0 bases from J, with 11 bases in between. The DNA for the CDR3 is TGTGCCAGCGTTCGGGGGGACTCTGGAAACACCATATATTTT. Translation: CASVRGDSGNTIYF.

The rearrangement links TRBV7-9 to TRBJ2-7; 7 bases fit TRBD1. Germline V gene data show CDR1 as SEHNR and CDR2 as FQNEAQ (reference sequence). This CDR3 is built from 16 residues. With 3 bases clipped from V and 3 bases from J, the junction kept 11 bases outside the gene matches. The CDR3 region has the DNA TGTGCCAGCAGCTTCGGAACAGGGGTTCGCCTCTACGAGCAGTACTTC. As protein: CASSFGTGVRLYEQYF.

V gene TRBV7-9 combines with J gene TRBJ1-1; D remains unclear. Germline V gives CDR1 SEHNR, CDR2 FQNEAQ (reference sequence). V was clipped by 5 bases and J by 6 bases, with 13 bases between them. CDR3 size: 13 residues. The CDR3 coding sequence is TGTGCCAGCAGCCCCCGGCAGGTCTCTGAAGCTTTCTTT. The encoded protein is CASSPRQVSEAFF.

The CDR3 here is CASSLDRWARELFF. DNA for the CDR3: TGTGCCAGCAGCTTAGATCGATGGGCGCGGGAGCTGTTTTTT. The chain employs TRBV11-2 and TRBJ2-2; no reliable D call. CDR3 length: 14 amino acids. Trimming shortened V by 0 bases and J by 9 bases, and 11 bases separated the two germline ends. Germline V gives CDR1 SGHAT, CDR2 FQNNGV.

The chain recombines TRBV11-3 with TRBJ2-1, with TRBD2 as a possible D gene (6 bases). This CDR3 is built from 13 residues. Looked up from germline, CDR1 is SGHNT and CDR2 is YENEEA. V was clipped by 4 bases and J by 4 bases, with 8 bases between them. CDR3 DNA sequence: TGTGCCAGCAGCTCACGGGGGTACAATGAGCAGTTCTTC. Translating it yields CASSSRGYNEQFF.

This chain joins TRBV6-5 and TRBJ1-2; no definite D call. Germline-derived CDR1 and CDR2 are MNHEY and SVGAGI. The CDR3 is 13 residues long. Trimming took 0 bases from V and 7 from J, leaving 9 bases between them. The CDR3, as DNA: TGTGCCAGCAGTTACTCCGGGTTAGGTGGCTACACCTTC. Translating it yields CASSYSGLGGYTF.

The chain employs TRBV11-2 and TRBJ1-2; 7 nucleotides agree with TRBD1. The CDR3 has 13 residues. The junction had 2 bases not matched to a gene; V was cut back by 1 base and J by 6 bases. Germline assignment: CDR1 SGHAT and CDR2 FQNNGV. The CDR3 protein is CASSLVQGNGYTF. CDR3 DNA: TGTGCCAGCAGCTTAGTACAGGGGAATGGCTACACCTTC.

The gene calls are TRBV7-9 and TRBJ1-3; D gene ambiguous. Germline CDR1 is SEHNR and CDR2 is FQNEAQ (reference sequence). The ends were cut back, 1 base at V and 2 bases at J, with 3 bases in the middle. The CDR3 spans 13 residues. As DNA, the CDR3 is TGTGCCAGCAGCTTAGGAGCTGGAAACACCATATATTTT. Residues: CASSLGAGNTIYF.

This clone was detected once. This chain joins TRBV5-1 and TRBJ1-2; TRBD1 matches at 12 bases. The CDR3 runs to 16 residues. After removal of 4 bases from V and 3 bases from J, the junction contained 7 bases not matched to a gene. The V gene's germline CDR1 is SGHRS and CDR2 YFSETQ. CDR3 residues: CASSPGTGGIDYGYTF. CDR3 nucleotide sequence: TGCGCCAGCAGCCCCGGGACAGGGGGCATCGACTATGGCTACACCTTC.

The chain recombines TRBV10-1 with TRBJ2-2; 8 nucleotides agree with TRBD2. The V segment lost 3 bases and the J segment 6 bases; nucleotides outside the gene matches: 9. The CDR3 totals 16 residues. Germline loops: CDR1 WNHNN, CDR2 SYGVQD (reference sequence). Written as DNA, the CDR3 is TGCGCCAGCAGTGACGGCACTAGCGGACGACCCGGGGAGCTGTTTTTT. It yields the protein CASSDGTSGRPGELFF.

The rearrangement joins TRBV4-3 to TRBJ2-3, with TRBD2 identical over 8 bases. CDR1 and CDR2 from the germline V gene are LGHNA and YSLEER. The CDR3 has 15 residues. J gave up 4 bases and V 2 bases, and 5 bases lay outside the gene matches. The CDR3 loop is CASSQSRGGPDTQYF. The CDR3 DNA reads TGCGCCAGCAGCCAATCTCGGGGGGGGCCAGATACGCAGTATTTT.

The J gene is TRBJ1-2, the V gene TRBV2; D remains unclear. Germline CDR1 and CDR2: SNHLY and FYNNEI. The CDR3 spans 13 residues. The V and J ends lost 10 bases and 0 bases respectively, with 12 bases between them. The chain's CDR3 is CAKSRETNYGYTF. The CDR3 DNA follows: TGTGCCAAGTCAAGAGAGACTAACTATGGCTACACCTTC.

The chain has TRBV27 and TRBJ2-1, with TRBD2 matching 9 bases. The germline V gene encodes CDR1 MNHEY and CDR2 SMNVEV (reference sequence). The CDR3 loop spans 15 amino acids. The trim removed 0 bases at V and 5 bases at J, leaving 2 bases unmatched. CDR3 DNA: TGTGCCAGCAGTTTATCCAGCGGGAGGAACAATGAGCAGTTCTTC. This sequence encodes CASSLSSGRNNEQFF.

The chain uses TRBV7-8 and TRBJ2-2, with D unclear. Germline CDR1 SGHVS, CDR2 FQNEAQ. V was trimmed by 1 base and J by 5 bases, leaving 20 bases between them. CDR3 length: 18 residues. The CDR3 loop reads CASSLGYGRSRETGELFF. For the CDR3, the DNA is TGTGCCAGCAGCTTAGGTTACGGCAGGTCCAGAGAAACCGGGGAGCTGTTTTTT.

This clone was counted only a few times. The rearrangement joins TRBV6-2 or TRBV6-3 to TRBJ2-2, with D perhaps matching TRBD1 (6 bases). The CDR3 sequence is 15 residues long. V lost 0 bases and J lost 1, with 6 bases in between. Germline V gene data show CDR1 as MNHEY and CDR2 as SVGEGT. The CDR3 DNA is TGTGCCAGCAGTTACTCGACAGGGAACACCGGGGAGCTGTTTTTT. This translates into CASSYSTGNTGELFF.

The rearrangement uses TRBV9 and TRBJ1-1; D perhaps matches TRBD1 (5 bases). CDR1 is SGDLS, CDR2 YYNGEE, per germline. This CDR3 contains 14 residues. The V end lost 0 bases, the J end lost 4 bases, and 10 bases lay between the germline ends. The DNA of the CDR3 is TGTGCCAGCAGCGTAGGGGGGAGGCTCACTGAAGCTTTCTTT. It codes for CASSVGGRLTEAFF.